This TCR beta chain was obtained from a study of T-cell memory formation after mild COVID-19 (TCRdb year 2021). In terms of the full investigation: Most TCR sequence clusters were specific to one of the two donors. Longitudinal TCRalpha and TCRbeta repertoire sequencing tracked T-cell clones expanding and contracting after mild COVID-19 in two donors. The cohort was made up of two young adult volunteers, one female and one male, who were previously healthy.

Of note for this clonotype: Its antigen remains unidentified. Base qualities are missing; no much larger clone stands one base away.

Ficoll-Paque density gradient centrifugation was used to isolate PBMCs. Overall study results and their limits: Clones that contracted from day 15 to 85 showed balanced CD4/CD8 phenotypes, whereas a second wave of clones that expanded from day 15 to 37 leaned towards CD4+. Some responding clones were detected in pre-infection memory, which suggested that pre-existing cross-reactive memory T cells had joined the SARS-CoV-2 response. The second-wave clones that peaked on day 37 were not confirmed to be SARS-CoV-2 specific. Only a couple of mild cases were covered in the study, and larger cohorts including severe cases with pre-infection samples were considered necessary. Contracting CD4+ clones were located mainly in the CM and EM memory subsets, whereas CD8+ clones were found to be enriched in EMRA.

Deletion took 0 bases off V and 2 bases off J, with a span of 11 bases between the germline ends. The CDR3 runs 15 residues from the cysteine to the phenylalanine. The only DNA kept is the CDR3, 45 bases in frame from the first base. CDR1 MNHEY and CDR2 SVGAGI are derived from the germline V gene. The run used an Illumina NovaSeq 6000. TCRalpha and TCRbeta cDNA libraries were constructed by 5'RACE with constant-segment primers, with sample barcodes and unique molecular identifiers being introduced. Trizol reagent was used to extract RNA from every sample. Library amplification was performed in two PCR steps, and a second sample barcode and Illumina TruSeq adapters were introduced in the second step. Sequencing of libraries was performed on an Illumina NovaSeq with 2 x 150 bp paired-end reads. The source study handled its data this way. With migec v1.2.7, reads were demultiplexed and then collapsed into UMI-guided consensus sequences. With mixcr v2.1.11, UMI consensuses were aligned to TRA and TRB V and J templates and assembled into clonotypes. A clonotype was counted as expanded or contracted only if both edgeR and NoisET called the change significant, with noise models trained on biological replicates. edgeR calls used a false discovery rate-adjusted p below 0.01 and a log2 fold-change threshold of 1. As an exploratory analysis of dynamics, max-normalized trajectories of the 1000 most abundant clonotypes were examined with PCA combined with hierarchical clustering. Separately sequenced CD4+ and CD8+ repertoires were used to assign the CD4 or CD8 phenotype of responding clones. The public reads were reprocessed in TCRdb via fastp at Q25 and MiXCR, keeping in-frame beta chains. Rows merge per CDR3 protein into single entries with the most common DNA and genes. The V and J calls were not made by the authors but by TCRdb's processing. The sample yields hundreds of thousands of distinct CDR3 sequences; roughly 21% were counted once. The top ten constitute approximately 13% of the sample.

Sequenced input: PBMCs or a T cell subset sorted from them (not recorded which). The sequence was collected from an adult woman who had mild COVID-19 (a few samples of this study predate the infection). The sample titles of this study are shuffled in the database, so cell type and time point are left out; the donor was told from shared clones. The chain is assembled from TRBV6-5 and TRBJ2-7; TRBD1 is a weak D gene call, 6 bases matching. The DNA is as follows: TGTGCCAGCAGTTACTCGCGCGACAGGACCTACGAGCAGTACTTC. Translation gives CASSYSRDRTYEQYF.